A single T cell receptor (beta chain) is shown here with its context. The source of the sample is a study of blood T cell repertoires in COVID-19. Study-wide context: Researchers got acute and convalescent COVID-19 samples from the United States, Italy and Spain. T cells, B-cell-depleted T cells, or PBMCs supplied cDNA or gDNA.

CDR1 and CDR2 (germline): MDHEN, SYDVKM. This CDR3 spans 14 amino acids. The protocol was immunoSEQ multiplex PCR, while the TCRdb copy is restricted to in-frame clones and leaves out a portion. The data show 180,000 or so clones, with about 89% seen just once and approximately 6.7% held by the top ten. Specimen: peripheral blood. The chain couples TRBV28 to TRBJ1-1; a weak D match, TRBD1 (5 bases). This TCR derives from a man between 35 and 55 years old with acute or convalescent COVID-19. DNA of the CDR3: TGTGTCTCATCCGTGCAGGGCGGAAGCACTGAAGCTTTCTTT. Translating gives CVSSVQGGSTEAFF.